Here is one TCR beta chain with its context. The assay was immunoSEQ multiplex PCR, and TCRdb's table has in-frame clones only and misses some. The table lists roughly 150,000 clones, about 88% of them singletons. V was clipped by 7 bases and J by 1 base; unmatched bases: 9. Germline CDR1 and CDR2: SNHLY and FYNNEI. This CDR3 has 17 residues. This entry is derived from a study of blood T cell repertoires in COVID-19. This clonotype originated in a man aged 55-75 years with active or convalescent COVID-19. This chain connects TRBV2 to TRBJ2-3; 12 bases map to TRBD2. The source material was peripheral blood. The CDR3 DNA follows: TGTGCCAGCAAAGAACTAGCGGGGGGCATGGGCACAGATACGCAGTATTTT. This translates into CASKELAGGMGTDTQYF.